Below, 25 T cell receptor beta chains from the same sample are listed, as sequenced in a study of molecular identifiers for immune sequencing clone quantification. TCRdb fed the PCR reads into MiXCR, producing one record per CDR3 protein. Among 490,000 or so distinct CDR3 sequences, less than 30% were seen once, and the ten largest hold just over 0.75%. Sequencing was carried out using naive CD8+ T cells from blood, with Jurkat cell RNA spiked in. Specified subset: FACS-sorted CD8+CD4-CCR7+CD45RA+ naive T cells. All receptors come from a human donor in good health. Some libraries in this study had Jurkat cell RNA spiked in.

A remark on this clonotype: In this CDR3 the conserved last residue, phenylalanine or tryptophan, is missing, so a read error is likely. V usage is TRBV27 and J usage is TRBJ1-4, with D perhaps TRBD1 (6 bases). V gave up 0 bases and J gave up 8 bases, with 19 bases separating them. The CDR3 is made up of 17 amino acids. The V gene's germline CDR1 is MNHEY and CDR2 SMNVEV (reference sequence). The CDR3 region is CASSLSRQGTAWEKLFL. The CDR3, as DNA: TGTGCCAGCAGTTTATCGAGGCAGGGGACCGCTTGGGAAAAACTGTTTCTT.

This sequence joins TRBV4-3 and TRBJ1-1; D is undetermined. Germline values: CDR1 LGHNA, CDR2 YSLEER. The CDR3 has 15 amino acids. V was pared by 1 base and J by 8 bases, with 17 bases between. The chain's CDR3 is CASSQARGFVGEAFF. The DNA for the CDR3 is TGCGCCAGCAGCCAAGCTCGAGGGTTTGTAGGGGAAGCTTTCTTT.

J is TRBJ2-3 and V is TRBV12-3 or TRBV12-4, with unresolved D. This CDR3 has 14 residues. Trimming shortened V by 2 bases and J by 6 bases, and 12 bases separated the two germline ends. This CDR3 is CASSLRTLEDTQYF. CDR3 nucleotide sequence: TGTGCCAGCAGTTTACGGACCCTTGAGGATACGCAGTATTTT.

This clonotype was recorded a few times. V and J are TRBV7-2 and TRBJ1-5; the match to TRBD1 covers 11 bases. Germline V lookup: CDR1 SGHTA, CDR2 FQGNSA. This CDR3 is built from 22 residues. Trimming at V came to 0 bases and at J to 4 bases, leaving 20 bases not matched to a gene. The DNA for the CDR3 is TGTGCCAGCAGCTTAGCGCTAAGTCCCCCTCGGGGACAGGGGGTTCGAAATCAGCCCCAGCATTTT. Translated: CASSLALSPPRGQGVRNQPQHF.

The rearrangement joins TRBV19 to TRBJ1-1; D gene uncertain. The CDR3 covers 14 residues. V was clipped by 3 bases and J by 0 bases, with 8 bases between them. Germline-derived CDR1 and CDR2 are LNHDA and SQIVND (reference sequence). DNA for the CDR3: TGTGCCAGTAGTATTAGATCAGTGAACACTGAAGCTTTCTTT. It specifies CASSIRSVNTEAFF. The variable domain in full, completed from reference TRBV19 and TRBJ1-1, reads DGGITQSPKYLFRKEGQNVTLSCEQNLNHDAMYWYRQDPGQGLRLIYYSQIVNDFQKGDIAEGYSVSREKKESFPLTVTSAQKNPTAFYLCASSIRSVNTEAFFGQGTRLTVV.

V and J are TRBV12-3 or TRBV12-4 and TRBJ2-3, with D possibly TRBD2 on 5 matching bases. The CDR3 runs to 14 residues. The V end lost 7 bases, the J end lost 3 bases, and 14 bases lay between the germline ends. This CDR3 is CASTSGLLTDTQYF. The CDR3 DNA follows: TGTGCCAGCACCTCCGGACTCCTAACAGATACGCAGTATTTT.

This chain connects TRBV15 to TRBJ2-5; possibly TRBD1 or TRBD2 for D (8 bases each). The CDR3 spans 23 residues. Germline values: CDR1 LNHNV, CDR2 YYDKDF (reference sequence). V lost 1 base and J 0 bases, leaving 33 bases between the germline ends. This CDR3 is CATSRGPTGTGGEAGAHQETQYF. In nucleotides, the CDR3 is TGTGCCACCAGCAGAGGACCTACAGGCACAGGGGGTGAAGCGGGGGCCCACCAAGAGACCCAGTACTTC.

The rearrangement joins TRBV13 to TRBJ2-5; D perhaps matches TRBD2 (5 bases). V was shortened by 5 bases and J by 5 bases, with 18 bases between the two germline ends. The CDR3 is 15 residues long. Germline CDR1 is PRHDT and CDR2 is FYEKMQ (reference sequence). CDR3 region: CASSPPGLARETQYF. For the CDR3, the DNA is TGTGCCAGCAGCCCTCCAGGACTCGCTCGCGAGACCCAGTACTTC.

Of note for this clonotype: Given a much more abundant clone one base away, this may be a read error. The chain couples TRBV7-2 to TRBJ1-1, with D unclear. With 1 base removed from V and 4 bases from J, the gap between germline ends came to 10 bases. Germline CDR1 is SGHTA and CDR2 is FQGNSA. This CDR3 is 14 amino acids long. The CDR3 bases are TGTGCCAGCAGCTTAGTTAGTAGGGCCACTGAAGCTTTCTTT. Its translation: CASSLVSRATEAFF.

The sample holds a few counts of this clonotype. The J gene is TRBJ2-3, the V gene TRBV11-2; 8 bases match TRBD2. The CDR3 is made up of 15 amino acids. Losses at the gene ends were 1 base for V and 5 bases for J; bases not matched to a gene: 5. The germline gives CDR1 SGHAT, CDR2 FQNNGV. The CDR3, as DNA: TGTGCCAGCAGCTTAGCGGGGGGGCCCGTAGATACGCAGTATTTT. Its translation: CASSLAGGPVDTQYF.

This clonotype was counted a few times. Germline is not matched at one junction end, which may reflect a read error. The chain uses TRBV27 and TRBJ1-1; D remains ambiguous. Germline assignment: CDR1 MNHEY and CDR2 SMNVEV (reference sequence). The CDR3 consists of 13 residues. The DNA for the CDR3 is TGTGCCTGCAGGCCACAGATGAACACTGAAGCTTTCTTT. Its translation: CACRPQMNTEAFF.

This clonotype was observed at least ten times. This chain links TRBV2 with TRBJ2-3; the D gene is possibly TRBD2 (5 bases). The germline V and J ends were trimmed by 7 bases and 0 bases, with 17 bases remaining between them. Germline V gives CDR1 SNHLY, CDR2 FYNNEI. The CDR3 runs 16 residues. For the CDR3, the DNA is TGTGCCAGCAATCCCTGGCGTGGACTTAGCACAGATACGCAGTATTTT. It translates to CASNPWRGLSTDTQYF.

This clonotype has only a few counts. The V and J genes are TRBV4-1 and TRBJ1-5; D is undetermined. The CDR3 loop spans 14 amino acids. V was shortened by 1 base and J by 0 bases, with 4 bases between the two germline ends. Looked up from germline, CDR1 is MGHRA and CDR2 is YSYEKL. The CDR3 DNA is TGCGCCAGCAGCCAAGGAGATAGCAATCAGCCCCAGCATTTT. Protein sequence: CASSQGDSNQPQHF.

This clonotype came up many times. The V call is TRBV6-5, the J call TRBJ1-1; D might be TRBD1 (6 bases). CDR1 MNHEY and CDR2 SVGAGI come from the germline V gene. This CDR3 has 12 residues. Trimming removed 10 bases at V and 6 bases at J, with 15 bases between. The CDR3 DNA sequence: TGTGCCACTAGGGGGGTAGGCGCTGAAGCTTTCTTT. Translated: CATRGVGAEAFF.

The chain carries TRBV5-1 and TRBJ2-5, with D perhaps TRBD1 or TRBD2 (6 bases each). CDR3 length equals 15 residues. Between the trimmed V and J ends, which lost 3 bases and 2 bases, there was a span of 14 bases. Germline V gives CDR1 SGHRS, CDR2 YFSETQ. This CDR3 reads CASSWGAGTQETQYF. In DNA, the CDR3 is TGCGCCAGCAGCTGGGGGGCGGGGACGCAAGAGACCCAGTACTTC.

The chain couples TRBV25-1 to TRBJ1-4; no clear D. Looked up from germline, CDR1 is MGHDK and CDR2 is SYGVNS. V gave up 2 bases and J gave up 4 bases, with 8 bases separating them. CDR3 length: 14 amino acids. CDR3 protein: CASSEGSINEKLFF. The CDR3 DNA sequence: TGTGCCAGCAGTGAAGGGTCGATTAATGAAAAACTGTTTTTT.

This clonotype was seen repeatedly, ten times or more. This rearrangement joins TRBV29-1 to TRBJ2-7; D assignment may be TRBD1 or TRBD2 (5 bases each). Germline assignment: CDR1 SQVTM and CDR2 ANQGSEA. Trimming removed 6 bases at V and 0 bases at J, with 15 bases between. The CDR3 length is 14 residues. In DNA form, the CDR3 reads TGCAGCGTGACCGGGACGGAGAGCTCCTACGAGCAGTACTTC. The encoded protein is CSVTGTESSYEQYF.

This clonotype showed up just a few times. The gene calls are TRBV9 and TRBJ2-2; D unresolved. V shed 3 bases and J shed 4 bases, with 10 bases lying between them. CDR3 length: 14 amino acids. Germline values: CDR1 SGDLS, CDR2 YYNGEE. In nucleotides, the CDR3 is TGTGCCAGCAGCGCATTGGGCTTCACCGGGGAGCTGTTTTTT. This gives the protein CASSALGFTGELFF.

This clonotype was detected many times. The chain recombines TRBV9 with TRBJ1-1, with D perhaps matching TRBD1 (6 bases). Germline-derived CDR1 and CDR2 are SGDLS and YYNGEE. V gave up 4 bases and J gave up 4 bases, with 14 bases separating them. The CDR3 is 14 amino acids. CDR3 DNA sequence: TGTGCCAGCAGCCTAGGAGGGGGGCCCACTGAAGCTTTCTTT. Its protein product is CASSLGGGPTEAFF.

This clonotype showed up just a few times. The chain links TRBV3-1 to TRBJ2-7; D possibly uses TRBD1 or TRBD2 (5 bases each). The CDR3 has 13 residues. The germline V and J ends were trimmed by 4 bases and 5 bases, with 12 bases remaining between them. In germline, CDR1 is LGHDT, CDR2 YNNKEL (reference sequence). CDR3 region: CASSPGTSHEQYF. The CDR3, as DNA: TGTGCCAGCAGCCCCGGGACGTCGCACGAGCAGTACTTC.

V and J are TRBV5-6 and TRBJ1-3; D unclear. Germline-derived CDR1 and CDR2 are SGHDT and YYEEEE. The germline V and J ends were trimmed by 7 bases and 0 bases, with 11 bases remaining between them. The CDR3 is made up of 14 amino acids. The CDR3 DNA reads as TGTGCCAGCCAGACCCTGAACTCTGGAAACACCATATATTTT. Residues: CASQTLNSGNTIYF. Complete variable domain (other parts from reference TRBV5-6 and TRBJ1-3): DAGVTQSPTHLIKTRGQQVTLRCSPKSGHDTVSWYQQALGQGPQFIFQYYEEEERQRGNFPDRFSGHQFPNYSSELNVNALLLGDSALYLCASQTLNSGNTIYFGEGSWLTVV.

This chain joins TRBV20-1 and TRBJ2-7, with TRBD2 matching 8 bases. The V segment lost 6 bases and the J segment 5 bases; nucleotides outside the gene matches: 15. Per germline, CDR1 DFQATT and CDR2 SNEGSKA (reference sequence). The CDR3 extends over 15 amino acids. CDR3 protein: CSANRPGRATHEQYF. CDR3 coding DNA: TGCAGTGCAAACAGACCCGGGAGGGCCACCCACGAGCAGTACTTC.

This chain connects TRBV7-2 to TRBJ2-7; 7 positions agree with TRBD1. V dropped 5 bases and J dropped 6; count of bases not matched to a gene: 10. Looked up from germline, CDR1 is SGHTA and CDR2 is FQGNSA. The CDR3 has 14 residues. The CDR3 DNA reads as TGTGCCAGCAGCGTGGGCTTAGGGGGCGGCGAGCAGTACTTC. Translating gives CASSVGLGGGEQYF.

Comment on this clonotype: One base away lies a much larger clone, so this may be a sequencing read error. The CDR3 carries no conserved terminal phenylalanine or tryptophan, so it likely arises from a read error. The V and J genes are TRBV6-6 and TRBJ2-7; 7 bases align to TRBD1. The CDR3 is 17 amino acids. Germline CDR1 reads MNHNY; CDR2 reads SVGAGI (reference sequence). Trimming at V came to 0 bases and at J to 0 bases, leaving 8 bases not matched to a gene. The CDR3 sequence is CASSYSLQGVTSYEQYS. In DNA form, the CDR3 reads TGTGCCAGCAGTTACTCGTTGCAGGGGGTGACCTCCTACGAGCAGTACTCC.

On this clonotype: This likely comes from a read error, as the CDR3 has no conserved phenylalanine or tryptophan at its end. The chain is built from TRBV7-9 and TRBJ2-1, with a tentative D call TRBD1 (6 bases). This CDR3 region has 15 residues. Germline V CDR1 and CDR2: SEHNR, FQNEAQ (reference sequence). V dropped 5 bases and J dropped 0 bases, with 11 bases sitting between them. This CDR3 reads CASSPDRASYNEQFL. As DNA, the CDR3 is TGTGCCAGCAGCCCGGACAGAGCCTCCTACAATGAGCAGTTCCTC.